The source of this T cell receptor beta chain is a study of shared clonotypes between healthy human individuals. The study, taken as a whole, reports: In a few donors, around 4.8% of naive CD4 clonotypes appeared in common.

Per the study methods: Junction-only sequences produced by ImmunoSEQ had no quality scores, so filtering differed. Clones were read by immunoSEQ multiplex PCR, and TCRdb kept only the in-frame ones, dropping some. V and J calls and clone size follow that table, whereas D and trimming were derived from the DNA. The sample shows roughly 1,600,000 clones, about 98.5% of them seen only once. About this clone: Antigen unknown. In the same sample, other DNA sequences code for this CDR3.

This sequence was found in a man aged 30 to 39 in good health. The sample consisted of naive CD4+ T cells sorted from blood. Subset indicated: CD45RA+ positively selected.

CDR3 region: CASSLGGLAAYNEQFF. The CDR3, as DNA: TGCGCCAGCAGCTTGGGGGGACTAGCGGCCTACAATGAGCAGTTCTTC. The chain recombines TRBV5-1 with TRBJ2-1, with 11 bases lining up with TRBD2. CDR3 length: 16 amino acids. The ends lost 0 bases at V and 2 bases at J; junction bases unmatched: 1. The germline V gene encodes CDR1 SGHRS and CDR2 YFSETQ.